One TCR beta chain is described in this entry. The data were taken from a study of blood T cell repertoires in COVID-19. Per the original methods: Reference gene primer amplification gave estimated nucleated cell counts. TCRdb keeps only in-frame clones here, not all; method: immunoSEQ multiplex PCR. V, J and clone size are those of that table, while D and trimming were read from the DNA. The table has a few hundred thousand clones, approximately 90% seen once. V dropped 3 bases and J dropped 5 bases, with 15 bases sitting between them. The CDR3 is 16 residues long. CDR1 and CDR2 from the germline V gene are SGHDT and YYEEEE. During active infection, Seattle patients enrolled and were then monitored through disease.

The genes are TRBV5-6 and TRBJ1-6, with a weak D call TRBD1 (5 bases). The TCR originated in a woman in her twenties or thirties with COVID-19, enrolled during active disease. Source material: peripheral blood. CDR3 residues: CASSSQGGLNNSPLHF. The CDR3 bases are TGTGCCAGCAGCTCGCAGGGAGGACTGAATAATTCACCCCTCCACTTT.